Below are 22 T cell receptor beta chains sequenced from a single sample in a study of cytomegalovirus exposure and HLA in healthy donors. The PCR had 60 Vbeta and 13 Jbeta primers. TCRdb's copy holds only in-frame clones and misses some; the assay was immunoSEQ multiplex PCR. The table has about 36,000 clones, roughly three quarters seen once. The material sequenced was PBMCs. The receptors were gathered from a man between 25 and 39 years old in good health and CMV-seronegative.

The V call is TRBV20-1, the J call TRBJ1-1; D is unclear. Germline V CDR1 and CDR2: DFQATT, SNEGSKA (reference sequence). The length of the CDR3 is 11 residues. The CDR3 sequence is CSAYGNTEAFF. The CDR3 region has the DNA TGCAGCGCGTATGGGAACACTGAAGCTTTCTTT.

The rearrangement joins TRBV29-1 to TRBJ1-5; the match to TRBD1 covers 10 bases. The V segment lost 7 bases and the J segment 5 bases; nucleotides outside the gene matches: 5. CDR1 is SQVTM and CDR2 is ANQGSEA in the germline V gene. The CDR3 totals 13 residues. CDR3 protein: CSAGTGEHQPQHF. Written as DNA, the CDR3 is TGCAGCGCCGGGACAGGGGAACATCAGCCCCAGCATTTT.

This clone was seen a handful of times. J is TRBJ1-2 and V is TRBV19; 9 bases agree with TRBD1. V shed 4 bases and J 7 bases; nucleotides not matched to a gene: 13. The CDR3 is 16 residues long. Germline V gene data show CDR1 as LNHDA and CDR2 as SQIVND (reference sequence). CDR3 amino acids: CASSKQGQGTTGGYTF. Written as DNA, the CDR3 is TGTGCCAGTAGTAAACAAGGACAGGGGACCACTGGTGGCTACACCTTC.

The CDR3 bases are TGTGCCAGTCGGGGGGGCGGCCCATCCTATGAGCAGTTCTTC. This encodes CASRGGGPSYEQFF. The V gene is TRBV28, the J gene TRBJ2-1, with 8 bases identical to TRBD2. The germline CDR1 and CDR2 sequences are MDHEN and SYDVKM. The CDR3 is made up of 14 amino acids. V lost 9 bases to trimming and J lost 8 bases; unmatched junction nucleotides: 12.

The chain carries TRBV14 and TRBJ2-7; TRBD1 agrees at 10 bases. CDR3 size: 16 residues. Germline V gene lookup returns CDR1 SGHDN and CDR2 FVKESK. V shed 2 bases, J shed 7 bases, and the junction held 11 bases outside the gene matches. DNA for the CDR3: TGTGCCAGCAGCCAATTCCCGGGACAGGGGAAAGGTGAGCAGTACTTC. As protein: CASSQFPGQGKGEQYF.

The chain recombines TRBV5-1 with TRBJ1-1; no definite D call. The CDR3 is made up of 14 amino acids. V was pared by 1 base and J by 0 bases, with 7 bases between. Per the germline V gene, CDR1 is SGHRS and CDR2 is YFSETQ. The CDR3 sequence: CASSLLRLNTEAFF. The CDR3, as DNA: TGCGCCAGCAGCTTGCTACGCTTGAACACTGAAGCTTTCTTT.

The chain employs TRBV20-1 and TRBJ1-1; D is uncertain. Germline-derived CDR1 and CDR2 are DFQATT and SNEGSKA (reference sequence). This CDR3 region has 11 residues. With 7 bases removed from V and 4 bases from J, the gap between germline ends came to 10 bases. The CDR3 coding sequence is TGCAGTGTCCCTCCTCCCACTGAAGCTTTCTTT. Translating it yields CSVPPPTEAFF.

This chain joins TRBV7-2 and TRBJ1-5, with D possibly matching TRBD1 (5 bases). V lost 5 bases, J lost 5 bases, and 16 bases lay in between. CDR1 SGHTA and CDR2 FQGNSA come from the germline V gene. The CDR3 consists of 15 residues. The CDR3 here is CASSARGGEDQPQHF. Here the CDR3 DNA reads TGTGCCAGCAGCGCCCGAGGAGGGGAAGATCAGCCCCAGCATTTT.

This clone was seen only a few times. The rearrangement joins TRBV5-1 to TRBJ2-1; TRBD2 agrees at 8 bases. This CDR3 has 14 residues. The V segment lost 6 bases and the J segment 7 bases; nucleotides outside the gene matches: 9. The V gene's germline CDR1 is SGHRS and CDR2 YFSETQ. This CDR3 reads CASISGAIGNEQFF. The CDR3 DNA is TGCGCCAGCATTAGCGGGGCCATAGGGAATGAGCAGTTCTTC.

The chain couples TRBV5-4 to TRBJ2-1; 8 bases are shared with TRBD2. This CDR3 contains 17 residues. The germline gives CDR1 SGHNT, CDR2 YYREEE (reference sequence). V trimming: 0 bases; J trimming: 9 bases; junction bases outside the gene matches: 14. In DNA, the CDR3 is TGTGCCAGCAGCTTGGTTTGGCTAGCGGGCCCCGGCGGTGAGCAGTTCTTC. Translated: CASSLVWLAGPGGEQFF.

V and J are TRBV19 and TRBJ2-7; D not resolved. CDR1 is LNHDA and CDR2 is SQIVND in the germline V gene (reference sequence). Trimming stripped 6 bases from V and 4 bases from J, with 7 bases between. The CDR3 is made up of 11 amino acids. Written as DNA, the CDR3 is TGTGCCAGTAGCGACTTATACGAGCAGTACTTC. Its translation is CASSDLYEQYF. Supplemented by reference TRBV19 and TRBJ2-7, the full variable domain reads DGGITQSPKYLFRKEGQNVTLSCEQNLNHDAMYWYRQDPGQGLRLIYYSQIVNDFQKGDIAEGYSVSREKKESFPLTVTSAQKNPTAFYLCASSDLYEQYFGPGTRLTVT.

This clone was counted a few times. V and J are TRBV15 and TRBJ2-7, with unresolved D. The CDR3 covers 14 residues. CDR1 LNHNV and CDR2 YYDKDF come from the germline V gene (reference sequence). V shed 0 bases and J shed 3 bases, with 9 bases lying between them. The CDR3 protein is CATSRESRGYEQYF. The CDR3 coding sequence is TGTGCCACCAGCAGAGAATCTAGAGGCTACGAGCAGTACTTC.

This clone was counted between two and nine times. The chain recombines TRBV4-3 with TRBJ1-1; D is unclear. This CDR3 comprises 15 residues. Germline lookup yields CDR1 LGHNA and CDR2 YSLEER. V was clipped by 1 base and J by 3 bases, with 12 bases between them. The CDR3 here is CASSQVPTGDTEAFF. The CDR3 DNA reads TGCGCCAGCAGCCAAGTGCCAACCGGGGACACTGAAGCTTTCTTT.

The gene calls are TRBV29-1 and TRBJ1-1; D is ambiguous. Trimming took off 7 bases at V and 5 bases at J, with 20 bases between the two ends. CDR3 size: 14 residues. Germline V gene lookup returns CDR1 SQVTM and CDR2 ANQGSEA. The CDR3 DNA reads as TGCAGCGCCCGTGGCATCTCCTCCTGGACTGAAGCTTTCTTT. Its translation: CSARGISSWTEAFF. Full variable domain (outside the CDR3, taken from reference TRBV29-1 and TRBJ1-1): SAVISQKPSRDICQRGTSLTIQCQVDSQVTMMFWYRQQPGQSLTLIATANQGSEATYESGFVIDKFPISRPNLTFSTLTVSNMSPEDSSIYLCSARGISSWTEAFFGQGTRLTVV.

The V gene is TRBV10-3, the J gene TRBJ1-2; 7 bases match TRBD1. J was trimmed by 5 bases and V by 7 bases; bases with no gene match: 4. CDR3 length equals 12 residues. Germline V gene lookup returns CDR1 ENHRY and CDR2 SYGVKD. The CDR3 reads CAIKDRKYGYTF. As DNA, the CDR3 is TGTGCCATCAAGGACAGGAAATATGGCTACACCTTC.

This chain's CDR3 is CASSLSGSSYNEQFF. The CDR3, as DNA: TGTGCCAGCAGTTTAAGCGGGAGCTCCTACAATGAGCAGTTCTTC. The genes are TRBV28 and TRBJ2-1; 8 nucleotides match TRBD2. CDR1 and CDR2 (germline): MDHEN, SYDVKM. V shed 2 bases and J 0 bases; nucleotides not matched to a gene: 0. The CDR3 length is 15 residues.

The chain links TRBV28 to TRBJ1-2, with D perhaps matching TRBD1 (6 bases). The CDR3 has 12 amino acids. V was trimmed by 11 bases and J by 3 bases, leaving 13 bases between them. Germline CDR1 reads MDHEN; CDR2 reads SYDVKM. The CDR3 DNA reads TGTGCCGCGGGGGGGGGCTACTATGGCTACACCTTC. It specifies CAAGGGYYGYTF.

The genes are TRBV7-2 and TRBJ1-4; 7 bases are a match to TRBD1. CDR1 SGHTA and CDR2 FQGNSA come from the germline V gene. This CDR3 comprises 16 residues. V was pared by 5 bases and J by 8 bases, with 14 bases of the junction left unmatched. DNA of the CDR3: TGTGCCAGCAGCACGACTACAACAGGGGTTCGGGAAAAACTGTTTTTT. It encodes CASSTTTTGVREKLFF.

The chain combines TRBV4-1 with TRBJ2-5, with D tentatively TRBD2 (5 bases). Per germline, CDR1 MGHRA and CDR2 YSYEKL. The V gene lost 0 bases and the J gene lost 7 bases, with 15 bases spanning the gap. CDR3 size: 15 residues. CDR3 sequence: CASSQDNSRRGTQYF. The CDR3 nucleotides read TGCGCCAGCAGCCAAGATAATAGCCGACGGGGGACCCAGTACTTC.

This chain uses TRBV7-9 with TRBJ2-1, with 7 bases that match TRBD1. The V gene end was trimmed by 4 bases and the J gene end by 14 bases; junction bases not matched to a gene: 8. The CDR3 contains 12 residues. Germline V lookup: CDR1 SEHNR, CDR2 FQNEAQ (reference sequence). The CDR3: CASSSSPRGKFF. The CDR3 coding sequence is TGTGCCAGCAGCTCCTCCCCCAGGGGGAAGTTCTTC.

The chain employs TRBV15 and TRBJ2-7, with a weak D call TRBD2 (5 bases). The germline gives CDR1 LNHNV, CDR2 YYDKDF (reference sequence). The CDR3 is 16 amino acids. Trimming took off 1 base at V and 2 bases at J, with 15 bases between the two ends. The CDR3 DNA reads TGTGCCACCAGCAGAGTGGCGGGCATCCCTACCTACGAGCAGTACTTC. Translated, it gives CATSRVAGIPTYEQYF.

The chain has TRBV4-3 and TRBJ2-7, with TRBD2 matching over 7 bases. The CDR3 extends over 17 amino acids. The junction had 12 bases not matched to a gene; V was cut back by 1 base and J by 3 bases. Per the germline V gene, CDR1 is LGHNA and CDR2 is YSLEER. This CDR3 is CASSQAPGGTVYYEQYF. The CDR3 DNA is TGCGCCAGCAGCCAAGCCCCGGGGGGAACGGTCTACTACGAGCAGTACTTC.